These T cell receptor beta chains were read from a single sample in a study of cytomegalovirus exposure and HLA in healthy donors. Here immunoSEQ multiplex PCR was the method, and the copy in TCRdb shows in-frame clones only, minus some. The top ten hold around 1.9% of the sample, which has over 150,000 clones, around three quarters seen once. Sequenced material: PBMCs. These receptors all stem from a man aged 40-55 years in good health and CMV-seronegative. Each CDR3 is given with its conserved first and last residue. Each record gives: V gene, D gene, clone size, J gene, CDR3 protein, CDR3 DNA. D genes are given only for firm matches. The size entry is marked missing in some rows and otherwise reads once, few, many or a size class.

TRBV28,-,-,TRBJ2-7,CASSAQGPTYEQYF,TGTGCCAGCAGCGCACAGGGTCCTACCTACGAGCAGTACTTC
TRBV27,-,-,TRBJ2-7,CASSLFVTRAYEQYF,TGTGCCAGCAGTTTGTTCGTAACCCGGGCCTACGAGCAGTACTTC
TRBV28,-,-,TRBJ2-3,CASRAADTQYF,TGTGCCAGCAGGGCTGCAGATACGCAGTATTTT
TRBV5-6,TRBD2,-,TRBJ2-1,CASSLRGLGVGNEQFF,TGTGCCAGCAGCCTTAGGGGACTAGGAGTGGGCAATGAGCAGTTCTTC
TRBV4-1,-,-,TRBJ2-1,CASSQEGGRVGDEQFF,TGCGCCAGCAGCCAAGAGGGAGGCAGGGTGGGCGATGAGCAGTTCTTC
TRBV7-6,-,-,TRBJ2-5,CASSLLRLQETQYF,TGTGCCAGCAGCTTATTGCGGCTCCAAGAGACCCAGTACTTC
TRBV5-1,-,-,TRBJ2-7,CASSLGRQYEQYF,TGCGCCAGCAGCTTGGGTAGACAGTACGAGCAGTACTTC
TRBV21-1,-,-,TRBJ2-7,CAIPVDGSPHEQYF,TGTGCCATCCCAGTGGACGGGAGTCCCCACGAGCAGTACTTC
TRBV19,TRBD2,few,TRBJ2-3,CASRQTSGSADTQYF,TGTGCCAGTAGGCAGACTAGCGGGAGCGCAGATACGCAGTATTTT
TRBV5-6,TRBD2,-,TRBJ2-1,CASTRGGESSYNEQFF,TGTGCCAGCACCCGGGGGGGGGAGAGCTCCTACAATGAGCAGTTCTTC
TRBV2,-,-,TRBJ1-1,CASSLLWGGTEAFF,TGTGCCAGCAGTCTACTATGGGGCGGCACTGAAGCTTTCTTT
TRBV2,TRBD1,-,TRBJ2-1,CASSPGTAPFNEQFF,TGTGCCAGCAGCCCCGGGACAGCGCCGTTTAATGAGCAGTTCTTC
TRBV29-1,-,once,TRBJ2-7,CSVERQGFGSYEQYF,TGCAGCGTTGAAAGGCAGGGATTCGGCTCCTACGAGCAGTACTTC
TRBV6-1,-,-,TRBJ1-2,CASSWQGSEGYGYTF,TGTGCCAGCAGTTGGCAGGGGAGCGAGGGCTATGGCTACACCTTC
TRBV7-8,-,-,TRBJ2-7,CASSRNRASYEQYF,TGTGCCAGCAGTCGGAACAGGGCTTCCTACGAGCAGTACTTC
TRBV5-1,-,-,TRBJ2-7,CASSLDHRREQYF,TGCGCCAGCAGCTTGGACCATCGGAGAGAGCAGTACTTC
TRBV5-5,-,-,TRBJ1-3,CASSARLPSGNTIYF,TGTGCCAGCAGCGCGAGATTACCCTCTGGAAACACCATATATTTT
TRBV18,TRBD1,once,TRBJ2-7,CASSPLGTGFSSYEQYF,TGTGCCAGCTCACCTCTGGGGACAGGGTTCAGCTCCTACGAGCAGTACTTC
TRBV2,TRBD2,-,TRBJ2-3,CASRGTLAGGGDTQYF,TGTGCCAGCAGGGGTACACTAGCGGGAGGGGGAGATACGCAGTATTTT
TRBV5-1,TRBD1,once,TRBJ1-2,CASSLDGTGVYGYTF,TGCGCCAGCAGCTTGGACGGGACAGGGGTTTATGGCTACACCTTC